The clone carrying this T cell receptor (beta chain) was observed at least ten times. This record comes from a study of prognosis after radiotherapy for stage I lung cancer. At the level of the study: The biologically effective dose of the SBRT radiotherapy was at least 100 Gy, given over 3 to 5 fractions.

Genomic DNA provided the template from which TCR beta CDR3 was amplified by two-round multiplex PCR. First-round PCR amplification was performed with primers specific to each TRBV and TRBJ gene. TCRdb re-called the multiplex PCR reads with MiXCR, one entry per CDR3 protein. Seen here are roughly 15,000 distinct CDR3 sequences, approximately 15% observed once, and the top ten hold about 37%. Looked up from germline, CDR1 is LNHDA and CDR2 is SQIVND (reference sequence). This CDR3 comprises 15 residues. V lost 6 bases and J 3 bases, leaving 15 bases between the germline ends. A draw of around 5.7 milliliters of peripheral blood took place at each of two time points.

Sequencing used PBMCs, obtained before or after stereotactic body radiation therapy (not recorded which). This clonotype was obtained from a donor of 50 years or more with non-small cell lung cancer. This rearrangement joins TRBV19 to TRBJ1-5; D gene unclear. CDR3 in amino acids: CASRGESGLNQPQHF. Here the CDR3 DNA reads TGTGCCAGTAGGGGCGAATCCGGGCTCAATCAGCCCCAGCATTTT.